The clone carrying this T cell receptor (beta chain) occurred a few times. Per the original methods: Quantification of nucleated cells was approximated via reference gene primer amplification. TCRdb keeps only in-frame clones here, not all; method: immunoSEQ multiplex PCR. The DNA was the basis for D and trimming; V, J and clone size are from that table. The sample records approximately 290,000 clones, 80% to 90% being singletons. The data belong to a study of blood T cell repertoires in COVID-19. Study-level information: COVID-19 samples from acute and convalescent phases originated in the United States, Italy and Spain.

Participants, about 18 to 90 years old, spanned some 23 US areas. Participant reports of clinical history set cohort assignment. This CDR3 comprises 13 residues. Trimming stripped 3 bases from V and 2 bases from J, with 7 bases between. Germline V gene data show CDR1 as MRHNA and CDR2 as SNTAGT. The sequencing sample was made of PBMCs or T cells enriched from blood (not recorded which). This receptor was taken from a woman aged 25 to 39 who had recovered from COVID-19. The chain couples TRBV6-4 to TRBJ1-2, with D possibly matching TRBD1 (5 bases). CDR3 loop: CASSESGNYGYTF. CDR3 DNA: TGTGCCAGCAGTGAGTCAGGGAACTATGGCTACACCTTC.